This is a list of T cell receptor beta chains from one sample in a study of OX40 agonist ivuxolimab in advanced cancers. The protocol was immunoSEQ multiplex PCR, while the TCRdb copy is restricted to in-frame clones and leaves out a portion. The sample includes some 96,000 clones, around nine tenths seen only once; the top ten take roughly 0.15%. The sequenced sample was CD4+ or CD8+ T cells sorted from blood, obtained in a trial of the OX40 agonist ivuxolimab. The receptors were sampled from an adult with an advanced solid tumor such as melanoma, head and neck, liver or kidney cancer. Both conserved end residues are part of each CDR3. D genes are given only for firm matches. For some rows the clone size is stated as once, few or many, or as a class when expanded; others skip it.

>TRBJ2-7|NA|TRBD2|TRBV7-9
CASSLDGGRASEQYF
TGTGCCAGCAGCTTAGATGGCGGGAGGGCGTCCGAGCAGTACTTC
>TRBJ2-5|NA|TRBD1|TRBV6-1
CASSRTGNGQETQYF
TGTGCCAGCAGCCGGACAGGGAACGGGCAAGAGACCCAGTACTTC
>TRBJ2-1|once|TRBD2|TRBV7-8
CASSGTSGSYNEQFF
TGTGCCAGCAGCGGGACTAGCGGGAGCTACAATGAGCAGTTCTTC
>TRBJ1-1|NA|NA|TRBV6-1
CASRLQGPNTEAFF
TGTGCCAGCAGGCTACAGGGCCCGAACACTGAAGCTTTCTTT
>TRBJ2-4|many|NA|TRBV11-2
CASSSRLAKNIQYF
TGTGCCAGCAGCTCCAGGTTAGCCAAAAACATTCAGTACTTC
>TRBJ2-3|once|NA|TRBV19
CASSKGLGGDTQYF
TGTGCCAGTAGTAAAGGCCTCGGCGGGGATACGCAGTATTTT
>TRBJ2-5|NA|NA|TRBV5-1
CASSFWDGETQYF
TGCGCCAGCAGCTTTTGGGATGGGGAGACCCAGTACTTC
>TRBJ1-2|once|NA|TRBV30
CAWWTVYGYTF
TGTGCCTGGTGGACAGTCTATGGCTACACCTTC
>TRBJ2-3|NA|TRBD2|TRBV5-1
CASSLTSGVGTDTQYF
TGCGCCAGCAGCTTGACTAGCGGGGTAGGCACAGATACGCAGTATTTT
>TRBJ2-3|NA|TRBD1|TRBV5-1
CASSLWTGGATDTQYF
TGCGCCAGCAGCTTGTGGACAGGGGGCGCGACAGATACGCAGTATTTT
>TRBJ2-1|NA|NA|TRBV7-3
CASSPSPTSSLLYNEQFF
TGTGCCAGCAGCCCTTCCCCGACTAGTTCCCTACTATACAATGAGCAGTTCTTC
>TRBJ1-5|NA|TRBD1|TRBV27
CASSPSVQGGPQHF
TGTGCCAGCAGTCCCTCCGTACAGGGGGGGCCCCAGCATTTT
>TRBJ1-1|NA|NA|TRBV6-6
CASSFQTATEAFF
TGTGCCAGCAGTTTCCAAACGGCCACTGAAGCTTTCTTT
>TRBJ2-3|few|TRBD2|TRBV5-1
CASSQGVLAGADTQYF
TGCGCCAGCAGCCAGGGGGTCCTAGCGGGAGCAGATACGCAGTATTTT
>TRBJ2-5|NA|TRBD1|TRBV5-6
CASSLSDRREETQYF
TGTGCCAGCAGCTTATCGGACAGGCGGGAAGAGACCCAGTACTTC
>TRBJ2-5|NA|NA|TRBV7-9
CASSLEVGETQYF
TGTGCCAGCAGCTTAGAGGTTGGGGAGACCCAGTACTTC
>TRBJ2-1|NA|TRBD1|TRBV20-1
CSARRGPEQFF
TGCAGTGCTCGCAGGGGGCCCGAGCAGTTCTTC
>TRBJ1-1|NA|NA|TRBV5-1
CASSLVAGRNTEAFF
TGCGCCAGCAGCTTGGTTGCAGGGCGGAACACTGAAGCTTTCTTT
>TRBJ2-1|NA|TRBD1|TRBV6-6
CASRRQGAYNEQFF
TGTGCCAGCAGGAGACAGGGGGCTTACAATGAGCAGTTCTTC
>TRBJ1-2|NA|TRBD1|TRBV27
CASSSTMTGGGYGYTF
TGTGCCAGCAGTTCGACGATGACAGGGGGCGGGTATGGCTACACCTTC
>TRBJ2-5|NA|TRBD1|TRBV7-9
CASSIGQVQETQYF
TGTGCCAGCAGCATAGGACAGGTCCAAGAGACCCAGTACTTC
>TRBJ2-3|NA|NA|TRBV27
CASSLSGSTDTQYF
TGTGCCAGCAGTTTAAGCGGCAGCACAGATACGCAGTATTTT
>TRBJ1-3|NA|NA|TRBV9
CASSVDPGNTIYF
TGTGCCAGCAGCGTAGACCCAGGAAACACCATATATTTT
>TRBJ2-1|NA|NA|TRBV21-1
CASSTGTSGGLPPHEQFF
TGTGCCAGCAGCACCGGGACTAGCGGGGGTCTTCCCCCACATGAGCAGTTCTTC
>TRBJ1-5|NA|NA|TRBV6-1
CASSANGGQPQHF
TGTGCCAGCAGTGCAAACGGGGGTCAGCCCCAGCATTTT
>TRBJ1-4|NA|TRBD1|TRBV7-6
CASSLGTGNEKLFF
TGTGCCAGCAGCTTGGGGACAGGGAATGAAAAACTGTTTTTT
>TRBJ2-7|NA|NA|TRBV6-5
CASSYLHEQYF
TGTGCCAGCAGTTACCTTCACGAGCAGTACTTC
>TRBJ2-1|NA|TRBD1|TRBV7-8
CASSLAGQGDLYNEQFF
TGTGCCAGCAGCTTAGCTGGGCAGGGGGATCTCTACAATGAGCAGTTCTTC
>TRBJ2-5|few|NA|TRBV7-2
CASSLGRGTETQYF
TGTGCCAGCAGCTTAGGCCGCGGGACGGAGACCCAGTACTTC
>TRBJ2-2|NA|NA|TRBV11-2
CASSLDSGQAGELFF
TGTGCCAGCAGCTTAGATTCAGGCCAGGCCGGGGAGCTGTTTTTT
>TRBJ1-1|NA|TRBD1|TRBV5-1
CASSPGQGLTEAFF
TGCGCCAGCAGCCCAGGACAGGGTTTGACTGAAGCTTTCTTT
>TRBJ1-6|NA|NA|TRBV27
CASSLEQGPPPLHF
TGTGCCAGCAGTTTAGAACAGGGTCCGCCACCCCTCCACTTT
>TRBJ1-1|few|TRBD1|TRBV30
CAWRRQGGTEAFF
TGTGCCTGGAGGCGACAGGGTGGCACTGAAGCTTTCTTT
>TRBJ1-2|NA|NA|TRBV19
CASSIPRTRGYTF
TGTGCCAGTAGTATACCTAGGACAAGGGGCTACACCTTC
>TRBJ2-7|NA|NA|TRBV2
CASSEEIIYEQYF
TGTGCCAGCAGTGAAGAAATTATCTACGAGCAGTACTTC
>TRBJ2-1|NA|TRBD2|TRBV5-8
CASSSIRLAGLYNEQFF
TGTGCCAGCAGCTCGATTCGACTAGCGGGACTCTACAATGAGCAGTTCTTC
>TRBJ2-1|NA|NA|TRBV12-5
CASGTGNSDEQFF
TGTGCTAGTGGTACGGGAAATTCGGATGAGCAGTTCTTC